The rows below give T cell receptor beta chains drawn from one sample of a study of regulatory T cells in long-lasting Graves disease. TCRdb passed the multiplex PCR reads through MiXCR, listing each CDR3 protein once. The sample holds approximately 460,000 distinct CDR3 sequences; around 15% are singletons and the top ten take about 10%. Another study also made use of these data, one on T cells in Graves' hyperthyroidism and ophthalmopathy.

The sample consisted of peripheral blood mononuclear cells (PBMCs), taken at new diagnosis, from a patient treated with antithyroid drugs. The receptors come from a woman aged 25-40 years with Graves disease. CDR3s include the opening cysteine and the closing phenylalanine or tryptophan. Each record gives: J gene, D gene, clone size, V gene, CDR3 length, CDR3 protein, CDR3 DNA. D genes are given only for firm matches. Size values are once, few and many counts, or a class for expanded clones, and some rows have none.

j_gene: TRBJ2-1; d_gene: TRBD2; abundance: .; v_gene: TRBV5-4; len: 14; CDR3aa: CASGGGRAFEEQFF; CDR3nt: TGTGCCAGCGGGGGCGGGAGGGCTTTTGAGGAGCAGTTCTTC
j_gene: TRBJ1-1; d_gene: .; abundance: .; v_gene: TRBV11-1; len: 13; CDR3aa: CASSLLTGNEAFF; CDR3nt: TGTGCCAGCAGCCTACTCACAGGGAATGAAGCTTTCTTT
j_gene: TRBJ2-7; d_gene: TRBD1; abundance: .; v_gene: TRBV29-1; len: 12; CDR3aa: CSVTTGSYEQYF; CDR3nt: TGCAGCGTTACGACAGGGTCCTACGAGCAGTACTTC
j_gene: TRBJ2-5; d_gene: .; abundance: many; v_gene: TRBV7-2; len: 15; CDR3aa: CASSPGSPRVLTQYF; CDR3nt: TGTGCCAGCAGCCCTGGATCGCCAAGAGTATTGACCCAGTACTTC
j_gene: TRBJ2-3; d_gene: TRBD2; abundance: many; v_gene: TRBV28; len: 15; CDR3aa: CASNKRLADTDTQYF; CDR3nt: TGTGCCAGCAATAAGCGACTAGCGGACACAGATACGCAGTATTTT
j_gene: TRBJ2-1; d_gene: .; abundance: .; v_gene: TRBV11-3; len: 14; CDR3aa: CASSLESTYNKQFF; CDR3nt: TGTGCCAGCAGCTTAGAATCTACCTACAATAAGCAGTTCTTC
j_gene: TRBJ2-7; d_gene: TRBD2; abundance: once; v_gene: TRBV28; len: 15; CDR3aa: CASSRLLAGSYEQYF; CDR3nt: TGTGCCAGCAGTCGGTTACTAGCGGGGTCCTACGAGCAGTACTTC
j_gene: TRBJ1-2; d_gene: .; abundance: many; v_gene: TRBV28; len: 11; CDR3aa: CASSRKIGYTF; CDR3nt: TGTGCCAGCAGTCGGAAAATTGGCTACACCTTC
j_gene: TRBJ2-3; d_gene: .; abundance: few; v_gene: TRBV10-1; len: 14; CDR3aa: CASSESFVADTQYF; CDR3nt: TGCGCCAGCAGTGAGTCTTTCGTGGCAGATACGCAGTATTTT
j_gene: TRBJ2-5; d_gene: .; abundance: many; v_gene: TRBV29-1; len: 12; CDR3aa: CSVETGQETQYF; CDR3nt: TGCAGCGTTGAGACGGGACAAGAGACCCAGTACTTC
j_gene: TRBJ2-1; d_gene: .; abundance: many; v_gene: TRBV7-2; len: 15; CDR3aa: CASRPTERLLDEQFF; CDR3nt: TGTGCCAGCAGACCAACGGAACGCCTGTTGGATGAGCAGTTCTTC
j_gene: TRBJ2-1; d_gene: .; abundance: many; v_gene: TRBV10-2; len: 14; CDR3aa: CASSGTASYNEQFF; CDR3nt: TGCGCCAGCAGTGGCACAGCCTCCTACAATGAGCAGTTCTTC
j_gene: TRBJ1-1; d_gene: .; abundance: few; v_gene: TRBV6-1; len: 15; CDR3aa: CASSPRTLTNTEAFF; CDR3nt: TGTGCCAGCAGCCCACGGACACTTACGAACACTGAAGCTTTCTTT
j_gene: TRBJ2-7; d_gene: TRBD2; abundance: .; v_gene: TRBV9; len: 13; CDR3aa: CASSEFRGGEQYF; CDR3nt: TGTGCCAGCAGCGAGTTTCGGGGGGGCGAGCAGTACTTC
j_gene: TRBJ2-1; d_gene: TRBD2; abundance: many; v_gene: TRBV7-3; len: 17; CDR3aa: CASSFGGAGATYNEQFF; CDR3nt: TGTGCCAGCAGCTTCGGCGGAGCGGGAGCAACCTACAATGAGCAGTTCTTC
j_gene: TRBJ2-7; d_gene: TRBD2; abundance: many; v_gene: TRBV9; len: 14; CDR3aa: CASSPGLANYEQYF; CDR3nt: TGTGCCAGCAGCCCGGGACTAGCGAACTACGAGCAGTACTTC
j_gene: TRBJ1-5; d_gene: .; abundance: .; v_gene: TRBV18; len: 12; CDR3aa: CASSPGEGPQHF; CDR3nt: TGTGCCAGCTCACCCGGGGAGGGGCCCCAGCATTTT
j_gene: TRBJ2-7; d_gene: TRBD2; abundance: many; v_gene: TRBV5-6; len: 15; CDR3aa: CASSLMTSSVHEQYF; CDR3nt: TGTGCCAGCAGCTTGATGACTAGCAGTGTCCACGAGCAGTACTTC
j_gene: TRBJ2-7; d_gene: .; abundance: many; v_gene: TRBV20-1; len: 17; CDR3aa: CSARDLEGTSVNYEQYF; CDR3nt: TGCAGTGCTAGAGATTTGGAGGGTACCAGCGTGAACTACGAGCAGTACTTC
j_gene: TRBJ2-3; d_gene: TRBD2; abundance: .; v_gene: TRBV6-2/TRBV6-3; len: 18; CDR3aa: CASSYSRTSVSHTDTQYF; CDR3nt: TGTGCCAGCAGTTACTCGAGAACTAGCGTGTCTCATACAGATACGCAGTATTTT
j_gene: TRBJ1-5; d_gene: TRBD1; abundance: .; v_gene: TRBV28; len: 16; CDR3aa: CASSWGTAGSNQPQHF; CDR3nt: TGTGCCAGCAGTTGGGGGACAGCTGGAAGCAATCAGCCCCAGCATTTT
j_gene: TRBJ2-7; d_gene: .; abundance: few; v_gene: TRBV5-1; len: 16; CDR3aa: CASSLVAGALSYEQYF; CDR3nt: TGCGCCAGCAGCTTGGTGGCTGGGGCGTTGTCCTACGAGCAGTACTTC
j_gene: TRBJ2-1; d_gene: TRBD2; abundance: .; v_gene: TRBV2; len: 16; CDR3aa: CASSDSGLADYNEQFF; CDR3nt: TGTGCCAGCAGTGACTCGGGACTAGCGGACTACAATGAGCAGTTCTTC
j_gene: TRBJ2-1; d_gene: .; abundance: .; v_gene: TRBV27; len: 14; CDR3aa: CASTLSAVYNEQFF; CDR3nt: TGTGCCAGCACCCTCTCCGCCGTGTACAATGAGCAGTTCTTC
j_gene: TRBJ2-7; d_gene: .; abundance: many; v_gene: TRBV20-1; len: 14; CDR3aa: CSALLQGGTYEQYF; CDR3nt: TGCAGTGCTCTACTCCAGGGCGGAACCTACGAGCAGTACTTC
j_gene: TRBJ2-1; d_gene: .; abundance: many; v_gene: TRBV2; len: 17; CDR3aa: CASRAGASGILVNEQFF; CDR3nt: TGTGCCAGCAGGGCAGGGGCTTCAGGGATACTCGTCAATGAGCAGTTCTTC
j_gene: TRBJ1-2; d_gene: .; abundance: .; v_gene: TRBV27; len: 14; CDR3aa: CATHRPGRGDGYTF; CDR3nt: TGTGCCACCCACCGTCCGGGAAGAGGCGATGGCTACACCTTC
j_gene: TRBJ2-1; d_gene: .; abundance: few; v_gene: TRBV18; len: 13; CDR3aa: CASSPPPVREQFF; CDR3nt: TGTGCCAGCTCACCACCCCCGGTACGTGAGCAGTTCTTC
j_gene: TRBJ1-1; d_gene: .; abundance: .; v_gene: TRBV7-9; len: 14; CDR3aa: CASSLLPEDTEAFF; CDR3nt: TGTGCCAGCAGCTTGCTACCAGAGGACACTGAAGCTTTCTTT
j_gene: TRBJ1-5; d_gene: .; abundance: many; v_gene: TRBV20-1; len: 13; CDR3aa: CSAKRGPNQPQHF; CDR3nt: TGCAGTGCTAAGCGGGGGCCCAATCAGCCCCAGCATTTT
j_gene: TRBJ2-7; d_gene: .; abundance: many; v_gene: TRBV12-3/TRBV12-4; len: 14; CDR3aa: CASSHPGLLYEQYF; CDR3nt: TGTGCCAGCAGTCATCCGGGACTTCTCTACGAGCAGTACTTC